This T cell receptor beta chain was recovered during a study of early T cells in non-severe SARS-CoV-2 infection. Each single cDNA molecule received a unique molecular identifier. TCRdb recomputed calls from the 5' RACE reads with MiXCR, one row per CDR3 protein. Of around 80,000 distinct CDR3 sequences listed, roughly 15% were seen once; the top ten hold 1.4%. The V and J ends lost 2 bases and 4 bases respectively, with 6 bases between them. Germline assignment: CDR1 SEHNR and CDR2 FQNEAQ (reference sequence). There are 12 residues in the CDR3. Material for sequencing was whole blood. The gene calls are TRBV7-9 and TRBJ2-7; no reliable D call. The sequence was obtained from an adult who was a healthcare worker with PCR-confirmed SARS-CoV-2 infection or an uninfected control (not recorded which). The CDR3 DNA follows: TGTGCCAGCAGCTTAAATCTATACGAGCAGTACTTC. Amino acid sequence: CASSLNLYEQYF.